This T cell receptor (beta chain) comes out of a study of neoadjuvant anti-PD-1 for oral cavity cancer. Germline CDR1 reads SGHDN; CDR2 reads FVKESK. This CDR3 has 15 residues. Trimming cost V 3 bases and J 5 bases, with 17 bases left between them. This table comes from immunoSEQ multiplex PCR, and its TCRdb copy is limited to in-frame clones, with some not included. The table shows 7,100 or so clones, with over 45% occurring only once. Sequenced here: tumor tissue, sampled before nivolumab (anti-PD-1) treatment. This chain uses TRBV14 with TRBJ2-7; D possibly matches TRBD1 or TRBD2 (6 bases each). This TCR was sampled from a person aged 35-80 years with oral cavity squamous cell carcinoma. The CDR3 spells CASSQGGARTNEQYF. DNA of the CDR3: TGTGCCAGCAGCCAGGGGGGCGCCAGGACGAACGAGCAGTACTTC.